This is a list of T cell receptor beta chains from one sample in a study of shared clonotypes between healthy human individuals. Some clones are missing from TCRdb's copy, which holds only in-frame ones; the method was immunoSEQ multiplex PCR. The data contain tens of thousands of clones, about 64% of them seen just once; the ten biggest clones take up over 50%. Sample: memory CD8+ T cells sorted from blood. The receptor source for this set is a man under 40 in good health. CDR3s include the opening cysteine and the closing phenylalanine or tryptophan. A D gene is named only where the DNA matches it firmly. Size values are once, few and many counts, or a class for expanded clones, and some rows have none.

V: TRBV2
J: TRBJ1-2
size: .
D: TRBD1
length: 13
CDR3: CASQPGTGNGYTF
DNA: TGTGCCAGCCAACCCGGGACAGGGAATGGCTACACCTTC

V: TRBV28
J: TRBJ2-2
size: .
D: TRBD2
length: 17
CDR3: CASTTTGASGNTGELFF
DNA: TGTGCCAGCACCACAACCGGGGCTAGCGGGAACACCGGGGAGCTGTTTTTT

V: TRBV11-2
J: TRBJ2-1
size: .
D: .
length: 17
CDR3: CASSLGKGGRWYNEQFF
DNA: TGTGCCAGCAGCTTGGGAAAGGGGGGCCGATGGTACAATGAGCAGTTCTTC

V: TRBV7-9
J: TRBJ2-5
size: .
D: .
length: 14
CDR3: CASSSDFAQETQYF
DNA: TGTGCCAGCAGCTCCGACTTCGCGCAAGAGACCCAGTACTTC

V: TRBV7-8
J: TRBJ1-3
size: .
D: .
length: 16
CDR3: CASSSQVSFSGNTIYF
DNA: TGTGCCAGCAGCTCCCAGGTTTCCTTCTCTGGAAACACCATATATTTT

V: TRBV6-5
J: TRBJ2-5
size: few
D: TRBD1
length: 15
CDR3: CASSYPGQGVAAQYF
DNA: TGTGCCAGCAGTTACCCGGGACAGGGGGTAGCTGCCCAGTACTTC

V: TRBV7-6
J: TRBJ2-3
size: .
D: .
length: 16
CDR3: CASGVGLGLGGDTQYF
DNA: TGTGCCAGCGGCGTTGGCTTGGGGCTTGGGGGCGATACGCAGTATTTT

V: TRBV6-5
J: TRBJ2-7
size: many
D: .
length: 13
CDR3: CASSYNRAYEQYF
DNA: TGTGCCAGCAGTTATAACAGAGCCTACGAGCAGTACTTC

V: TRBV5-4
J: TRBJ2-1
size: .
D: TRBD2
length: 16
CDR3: CASSQVTGGSYNEQFF
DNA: TGCGCCAGCAGCCAAGTGACTGGCGGGAGTTACAATGAGCAGTTCTTC

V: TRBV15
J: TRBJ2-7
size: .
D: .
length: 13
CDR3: CATSSSVTYEQYF
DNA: TGTGCCACCAGCAGTAGCGTTACCTACGAGCAGTACTTC

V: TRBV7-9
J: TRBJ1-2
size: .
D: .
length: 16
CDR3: CASSSSWTPENYGYTF
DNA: TGTGCCAGCAGCTCCTCCTGGACACCTGAAAACTATGGCTACACCTTC

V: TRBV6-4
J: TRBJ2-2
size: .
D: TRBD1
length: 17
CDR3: CASSGDYRGQNTGELFF
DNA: TGTGCCAGCAGTGGCGACTACAGGGGGCAGAACACCGGGGAGCTGTTTTTT

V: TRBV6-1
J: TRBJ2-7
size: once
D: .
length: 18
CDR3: CASSESLQDSASSYEQYF
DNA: TGTGCCAGCAGTGAATCCCTGCAAGACAGCGCAAGCTCCTACGAGCAGTACTTC

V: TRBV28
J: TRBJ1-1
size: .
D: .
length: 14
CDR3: CASSLKGSYTEAFF
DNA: TGTGCCAGCAGTTTGAAGGGGTCTTACACTGAAGCTTTCTTT

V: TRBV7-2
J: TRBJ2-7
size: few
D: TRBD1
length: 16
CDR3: CASSLASGTGWYEQYF
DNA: TGTGCCAGCAGCTTAGCGTCCGGGACAGGGTGGTACGAGCAGTACTTC

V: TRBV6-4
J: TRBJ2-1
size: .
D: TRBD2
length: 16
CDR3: CASRATSDHMYNEQFF
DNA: TGTGCCAGCAGGGCGACTAGCGACCATATGTACAATGAGCAGTTCTTC

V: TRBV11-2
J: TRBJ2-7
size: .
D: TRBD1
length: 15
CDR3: CASSLGRGLGNEQYF
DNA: TGTGCCAGCAGCTTAGGAAGGGGGCTAGGGAACGAGCAGTACTTC

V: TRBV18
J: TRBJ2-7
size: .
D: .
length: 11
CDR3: CASSPSHEQYF
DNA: TGTGCCAGCTCACCATCCCACGAGCAGTACTTC

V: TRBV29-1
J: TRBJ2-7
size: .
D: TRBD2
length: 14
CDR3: CSVLAGLSSYEQYF
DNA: TGCAGCGTGTTAGCGGGACTAAGCTCCTACGAGCAGTACTTC

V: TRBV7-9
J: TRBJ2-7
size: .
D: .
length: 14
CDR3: CASRPGVIAYEQYF
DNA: TGTGCCAGCAGGCCGGGAGTTATAGCCTACGAGCAGTACTTC

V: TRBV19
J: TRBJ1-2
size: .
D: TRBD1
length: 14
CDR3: CASNPDRSNYGYTF
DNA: TGTGCCAGTAATCCGGACAGGTCTAACTATGGCTACACCTTC

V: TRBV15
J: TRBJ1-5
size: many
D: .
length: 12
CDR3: CATSRENQPQHF
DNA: TGTGCCACCAGCAGAGAGAATCAGCCCCAGCATTTT

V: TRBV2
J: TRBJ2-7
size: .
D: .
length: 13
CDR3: CASSPTGAYEQYF
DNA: TGTGCCAGCAGTCCGACAGGAGCCTACGAGCAGTACTTC

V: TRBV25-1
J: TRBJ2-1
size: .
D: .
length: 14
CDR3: CASSYSNSFDEQFF
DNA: TGTGCCAGCAGTTACTCGAACAGCTTCGATGAGCAGTTCTTC

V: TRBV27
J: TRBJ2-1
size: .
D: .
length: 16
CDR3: CASSPRVGRPHNEQFF
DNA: TGTGCCAGCAGTCCCCGGGTGGGACGTCCTCACAATGAGCAGTTCTTC

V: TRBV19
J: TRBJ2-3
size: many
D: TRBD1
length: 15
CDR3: CASSRDRTHEDTQYF
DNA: TGTGCCAGTAGCCGGGACAGGACCCACGAAGATACGCAGTATTTT

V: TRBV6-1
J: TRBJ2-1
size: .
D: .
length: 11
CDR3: CASSSAYEQFF
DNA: TGTGCCAGCAGTTCAGCCTATGAGCAGTTCTTC

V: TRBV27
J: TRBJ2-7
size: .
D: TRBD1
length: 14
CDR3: CASKGTGVDYEQYF
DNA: TGTGCCAGCAAGGGGACAGGAGTAGACTACGAGCAGTACTTC

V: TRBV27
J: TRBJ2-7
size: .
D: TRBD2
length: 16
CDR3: CASGLGLAGPVGEQYF
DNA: TGTGCCAGCGGTTTAGGGCTAGCGGGCCCAGTGGGGGAGCAGTACTTC